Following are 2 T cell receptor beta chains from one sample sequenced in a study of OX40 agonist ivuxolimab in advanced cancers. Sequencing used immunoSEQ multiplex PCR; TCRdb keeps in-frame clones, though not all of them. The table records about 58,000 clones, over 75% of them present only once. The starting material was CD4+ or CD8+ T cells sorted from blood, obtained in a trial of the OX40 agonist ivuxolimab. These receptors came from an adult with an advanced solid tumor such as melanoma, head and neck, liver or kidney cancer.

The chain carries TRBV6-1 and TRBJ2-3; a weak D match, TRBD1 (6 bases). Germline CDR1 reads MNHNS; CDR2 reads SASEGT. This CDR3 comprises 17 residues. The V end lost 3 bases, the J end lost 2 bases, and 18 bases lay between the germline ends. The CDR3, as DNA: TGTGCCAGCAGTGAGCTAGCAGGGGCCTTCATCACAGATACGCAGTATTTT. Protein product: CASSELAGAFITDTQYF.

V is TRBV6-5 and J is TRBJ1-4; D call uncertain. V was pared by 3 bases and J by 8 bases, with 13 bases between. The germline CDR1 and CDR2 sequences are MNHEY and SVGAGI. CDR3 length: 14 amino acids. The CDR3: CASSYNRRQEKLFF. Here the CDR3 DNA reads TGTGCCAGCAGTTATAACAGACGACAAGAAAAACTGTTTTTT.